Listed here are 30 T cell receptor delta chains from one sample, sequenced in a study of gamma-delta T cells after stem cell transplantation. TCRdb ran CATT on the RT-PCR reads. This sample has 1,500 or so delta-chain clones, with roughly 8.7% found just once. Specimen: gamma-delta T cells. These receptors all stem from a human donor. It is not recorded whose cells these are; they may come from a transplant donor.

This clone was observed a few times. V gene TRDV2 combines with J gene TRDJ1; 11 bases align to TRDD3. Trimming removed 0 bases from V and 0 bases from J; junction bases left unmatched: 14. Germline assignment: CDR1 GEAIGNYY and CDR2 EKD. This CDR3 has 20 residues. The CDR3 DNA reads TGTGCCTGTGACACCGTAAGACTGGGGGATAGAATTATTTACACCGATAAACTCATCTTT. Its protein is CACDTVRLGDRIIYTDKLIF.

This clone has a handful of counts. Other DNA sequences in the same sample also yield this CDR3. The gene calls are TRDV2 and TRDJ1, with 11 bases that match TRDD3. The CDR3 is 15 residues long. V lost 1 base and J lost 6; bases outside the gene matches: 6. CDR1 is GEAIGNYY, CDR2 EKD, per germline. The CDR3 DNA follows: TGTGCCTGTGACACGTTGCTGGGGGATACCTATAAACTCATCTTT. Translating it yields CACDTLLGDTYKLIF.

In this sample, this clone is medium-sized. The V gene is TRDV2, the J gene TRDJ1, with 7 nucleotides matching TRDD3. The CDR3 sequence is 16 residues long. Trimming at V came to 3 bases and at J to 2 bases, leaving 11 bases not matched to a gene. CDR1 and CDR2 from the germline V gene are GEAIGNYY and EKD. CDR3 region: CACDPWSTGDTDKLIF. In DNA form, the CDR3 reads TGTGCCTGTGACCCCTGGTCTACGGGGGATACCGATAAACTCATCTTT.

This clone was counted a few times. Since a much larger clone is just one base distant, this may be a read error. This same CDR3 is encoded by further DNA sequences in the sample. The V and J genes are TRDV2 and TRDJ1; a weak D match, TRDD2 (6 bases). There are 23 residues in the CDR3. Germline values: CDR1 GEAIGNYY, CDR2 EKD. V lost 2 bases to trimming and J lost 1 base, with 37 bases between them. CDR3 in amino acids: CACDILAPTPQVGDTSLTDKLIF. CDR3 DNA sequence: TGTGCCTGTGACATTTTAGCTCCTACACCCCAGGTGGGTGATACTTCACTCACCGATAAACTCATCTTT.

This clone is deemed large. This sequence joins TRDV2 and TRDJ3; tentatively, D is TRDD3 (6 bases). Trimming took off 1 base at V and 0 bases at J, with 15 bases between the two ends. The germline V gene encodes CDR1 GEAIGNYY and CDR2 EKD. CDR3 length: 19 residues. The CDR3 spells CACDTPGGRGSWDTRQMFF. Written as DNA, the CDR3 is TGTGCCTGTGACACACCAGGGGGACGGGGCTCCTGGGACACCCGACAGATGTTTTTC.

Note on this clone: This may stem from a read error, because a much larger clone lies one nucleotide away. The chain carries TRDV2 and TRDJ3, with 9 bases fitting TRDD3. The V gene end was trimmed by 3 bases and the J gene end by 1 base; junction bases not matched to a gene: 15. The CDR3 is 21 amino acids. CDR1 and CDR2 from the germline V gene are GEAIGNYY and EKD. DNA of the CDR3: TGTGCCTGTGACTCCGCCCGTACTGGGGGAGATACTTCCTGGGACACCCGACAGATGTTTTTC. Its translation is CACDSARTGGDTSWDTRQMFF.

This clone was detected a few times. V is TRDV2 and J is TRDJ3, with 9 bases aligning to TRDD3. Trimming took 5 bases from V and 0 from J; bases not matched to a gene: 7. The CDR3 runs 18 residues. In germline, CDR1 is GEAIGNYY, CDR2 EKD. The CDR3: CACGILGDGSWDTRQMFF. The CDR3 region has the DNA TGTGCCTGTGGCATACTGGGGGACGGCTCCTGGGACACCCGACAGATGTTTTTC.

The chain couples TRDV2 to TRDJ1; TRDD3 matches at 9 bases. CDR3 length: 21 residues. V shed 3 bases, J shed 0 bases, and the junction held 22 bases outside the gene matches. Looked up from germline, CDR1 is GEAIGNYY and CDR2 is EKD. The CDR3 loop is CACDSISSRGLGEINTDKLIF. The CDR3 coding sequence is TGTGCCTGTGACTCAATTTCCTCCAGGGGACTGGGGGAAATAAACACCGATAAACTCATCTTT.

This clone is termed medium-sized (0.01 to 0.1%). The chain combines TRDV2 with TRDJ1; 12 nucleotides agree with TRDD3. The CDR3 spans 19 residues. The V gene's germline CDR1 is GEAIGNYY and CDR2 EKD. Trimming cost V 3 bases and J 1 base; bases outside gene matches: 14. Here the CDR3 DNA reads TGTGCCTGTGACTCTCTACTGGGGGATACAAGGGCTCGCACCGATAAACTCATCTTT. Encoded protein: CACDSLLGDTRARTDKLIF.

This clone has more than one count but fewer than ten. With only one base between it and a far larger clone, this is likely a read error. The CDR3 sequence: CACERLLGDRYIDKLIF. The CDR3 coding sequence is TGTGCCTGTGAAAGATTACTGGGGGACCGGTACATCGATAAACTCATCTTT. The chain employs TRDV2 and TRDJ1; TRDD3 matches at 9 bases. V gave up 4 bases and J gave up 4 bases; unmatched junction bases: 15. This CDR3 has 17 amino acids. Germline V lookup: CDR1 GEAIGNYY, CDR2 EKD.

In the case of this clone: A much larger clone lies a single base off, so this may be a read error. The same CDR3 also results from other DNA sequences found in this sample. CDR3 sequence (DNA): TGTGCCTGTGACTTACTGGGGGATACGCCACACACCGATAAACTCATCTTC. Translated, it gives CACDLLGDTPHTDKLIF. The chain is built from TRDV2 and TRDJ1; 13 bases are a match to TRDD3. Germline V gene lookup returns CDR1 GEAIGNYY and CDR2 EKD. This CDR3 is 17 amino acids long.

V is TRDV2 and J is TRDJ1, with TRDD3 matching over 11 bases. This CDR3 spans 19 amino acids. With 4 bases clipped from V and 0 bases from J, the junction kept 15 bases outside the gene matches. From germline, CDR1 is GEAIGNYY and CDR2 EKD. Here the CDR3 reads CACDVLGDNNVPYTDKLIF. CDR3 DNA: TGTGCCTGTGATGTACTGGGGGATAATAATGTCCCCTACACCGATAAACTCATCTTT.

To note about this clone: A read error is the likely source, as a far larger clone sits one nucleotide away. CDR3 amino acids: CACDTVGGYQYIDKLIF. In DNA form, the CDR3 reads TGTGCCTGTGACACCGTTGGGGGATACCAGTACATCGATAAACTCATCTTT. This chain connects TRDV2 to TRDJ1, with 10 bases that match TRDD3. Germline CDR1 is GEAIGNYY and CDR2 is EKD. The CDR3 has 17 residues. The junction had 10 bases not matched to a gene; V was cut back by 0 bases and J by 4 bases.

In regard to this clone: One base away lies a much larger clone, so this may be a sequencing read error. The chain is built from TRDV2 and TRDJ1, with 8 bases that match TRDD3. Germline values: CDR1 GEAIGNYY, CDR2 EKD. The CDR3 contains 15 residues. V dropped 3 bases and J dropped 4; count of bases not matched to a gene: 9. The CDR3, as DNA: TGTGCCTGTGACTTACTGGGGGCTACGGGCGATAAACTCATCTTT. Encoded protein: CACDLLGATGDKLIF.

Of note for this clone: A much larger clone differs by one base, so this may be a read error. This same CDR3 is encoded by further DNA sequences in the sample. The gene calls are TRDV2 and TRDJ1; 13 bases are a match to TRDD3. The CDR3 is 20 residues long. CDR1 GEAIGNYY and CDR2 EKD come from the germline V gene. J gave up 0 bases and V 0 bases, and 12 bases lay outside the gene matches. CDR3 residues: CACDTGSLLGDTVDTDKLIF. Written as DNA, the CDR3 is TGTGCCTGTGACACCGGTTCTTTACTGGGGGATACGGTTGACACCGATAAACTCATCTTT.

By frequency in the sample, this clone is medium-sized (0.01 to 0.1%). Other DNA sequences from this sample encode an identical CDR3 as well. J is TRDJ1 and V is TRDV2; 12 nucleotides align to TRDD3. Germline CDR1 GEAIGNYY, CDR2 EKD. The CDR3 is 18 residues long. V was clipped by 0 bases and J by 0 bases; unmatched bases: 7. The CDR3 protein is CACDTVSGGYANTDKLIF. The DNA of the CDR3 is TGTGCCTGTGACACCGTATCTGGGGGATACGCGAACACCGATAAACTCATCTTT.

This clone has just a few counts. One base away lies a much larger clone, so this may be a sequencing read error. The V and J genes are TRDV2 and TRDJ3, with TRDD3 matching over 13 bases. CDR1 and CDR2 (germline): GEAIGNYY, EKD. Unmatched junction bases numbered 13, after V lost 0 bases and J lost 0 bases. The CDR3 covers 23 residues. CDR3 protein: CACDTVKTGGYGDFSWDTRQMFF. CDR3 DNA: TGTGCCTGTGACACCGTGAAGACTGGGGGATACGGCGACTTCTCCTGGGACACCCGACAGATGTTTTTC.

This chain links TRDV2 with TRDJ3; 12 bases align to TRDD3. V lost 2 bases to trimming and J lost 1 base; unmatched junction nucleotides: 11. Germline CDR1 reads GEAIGNYY; CDR2 reads EKD. The CDR3 extends over 21 amino acids. In DNA form, the CDR3 reads TGTGCCTGTGACAGAGTACTGGGGGATACCCCCGGGTCCTGGGACACCCGACAGATGTTTTTC. Residues: CACDRVLGDTPGSWDTRQMFF.

About this clone itself: This may be a read error, as it is one base from a much larger clone. The chain links TRDV2 to TRDJ1; D perhaps matches TRDD3 (5 bases). Germline-derived CDR1 and CDR2 are GEAIGNYY and EKD. Between the trimmed V and J ends, which lost 3 bases and 0 bases, there was a span of 22 bases. The CDR3 contains 18 residues. The CDR3 DNA is TGTGCCTGTGACCCCGCTTCGTCCCCGGGGACCTACACCGATAAACTCATCTTT. Translated: CACDPASSPGTYTDKLIF.

Relative to its sample, this clone is medium-sized. The chain recombines TRDV2 with TRDJ1, with 9 bases lining up with TRDD3. Germline loops: CDR1 GEAIGNYY, CDR2 EKD. V was pared by 2 bases and J by 4 bases, with 4 bases of the junction left unmatched. The CDR3 is made up of 14 amino acids. The CDR3: CACDKLGDNDKLIF. The DNA for the CDR3 is TGTGCCTGTGACAAACTGGGGGACAACGATAAACTCATCTTT.

By share, this clone ranks as medium-sized. The sample contains more than one DNA sequence encoding this CDR3. The chain links TRDV2 to TRDJ1; 10 nucleotides line up with TRDD3. Germline CDR1 and CDR2: GEAIGNYY and EKD. With 2 bases clipped from V and 2 bases from J, the junction kept 19 bases outside the gene matches. The CDR3 is 20 residues long. CDR3 protein: CACDILLGDTLKSPTDKLIF. The CDR3 DNA reads as TGTGCCTGTGACATACTCTTGGGGGATACCCTAAAAAGCCCTACCGATAAACTCATCTTT.

This clone is large. In the same sample, other DNA sequences code for this CDR3. The chain uses TRDV2 and TRDJ1; 13 bases map to TRDD3. The CDR3 contains 16 residues. Germline V lookup: CDR1 GEAIGNYY, CDR2 EKD. The ends lost 2 bases at V and 6 bases at J; junction bases unmatched: 8. The CDR3 spells CACDILGDTHENKLIF. In DNA, the CDR3 is TGTGCCTGTGACATACTGGGGGATACGCACGAGAATAAACTCATCTTT.

As regards this clone: One base away lies a much larger clone, so this may be a sequencing read error. V is TRDV2 and J is TRDJ1; 9 bases align to TRDD3. V lost 3 bases, J lost 2 bases, and 12 bases stayed unmatched. The CDR3 totals 17 residues. Germline values: CDR1 GEAIGNYY, CDR2 EKD. CDR3 sequence (DNA): TGTGCCTGTGACCGATTGGGACTGGGGGACAGGACCGATAAACTCATCTTT. This codes for CACDRLGLGDRTDKLIF.

The genes are TRDV2 and TRDJ1, with 7 nucleotides matching TRDD3. The ends lost 0 bases at V and 3 bases at J; junction bases unmatched: 12. The CDR3 spans 17 residues. CDR1 and CDR2 (germline): GEAIGNYY, EKD. For the CDR3, the DNA is TGTGCCTGTGACACCCTTTTTCGGGGGATTAAGGCCGATAAACTCATCTTT. Protein product: CACDTLFRGIKADKLIF.

This clone is large within its sample. The V gene is TRDV2, the J gene TRDJ1; 7 bases agree with TRDD2. This CDR3 spans 20 amino acids. V trimming: 1 base; J trimming: 0 bases; junction bases outside the gene matches: 19. Per germline, CDR1 GEAIGNYY and CDR2 EKD. CDR3 nucleotides: TGTGCCTGTGACACGCTTCCTAGACCCGAGTGGGAGTCGTACACCGATAAACTCATCTTT. This codes for CACDTLPRPEWESYTDKLIF.

This clone was counted between two and nine times. The V gene is TRDV2, the J gene TRDJ1; 11 positions match TRDD3. With V trimmed by 7 bases and J by 0 bases, 6 bases remained unmatched. The germline CDR1 and CDR2 sequences are GEAIGNYY and EKD. The CDR3 is made up of 15 amino acids. The CDR3 DNA is TGTGCCTGCCACTCACTGGGGGATAACACCGATAAACTCATCTTT. It specifies CACHSLGDNTDKLIF.

By its share, this clone is medium-sized. Other DNA sequences in this sample translate to the same CDR3. The CDR3: CACDPVVVAGVRGDMADKLIF. In DNA form, the CDR3 reads TGTGCCTGTGACCCGGTTGTGGTAGCGGGGGTTCGTGGGGATATGGCCGATAAACTCATCTTT. The chain employs TRDV2 and TRDJ1; 7 nucleotides line up with TRDD3. Trimming removed 3 bases from V and 3 bases from J; junction bases left unmatched: 27. Germline V gene data show CDR1 as GEAIGNYY and CDR2 as EKD. CDR3 size: 21 residues.

The chain employs TRDV2 and TRDJ2; 8 bases agree with TRDD3. Per germline, CDR1 GEAIGNYY and CDR2 EKD. V was clipped by 3 bases and J by 5 bases; unmatched bases: 19. This CDR3 is 19 amino acids long. The CDR3 nucleotides read TGTGCCTGTGACCCATCCCCGCACTGGGGGTCCGACCCAACAGCACAACTCTTCTTT. Translated: CACDPSPHWGSDPTAQLFF.

Only a few counts were recorded for this clone. This sequence is one base from a far larger clone and is likely a read error. This chain connects TRDV2 to TRDJ1, with a possible D match to TRDD3 (6 bases). Looked up from germline, CDR1 is GEAIGNYY and CDR2 is EKD. The V end lost 4 bases, the J end lost 0 bases, and 20 bases lay between the germline ends. The CDR3 runs to 17 residues. In DNA, the CDR3 is TGTGCCTGTGAAAGATTACCGGGGGACCGGTACACCGATAAACTCATCTTT. Protein: CACERLPGDRYTDKLIF.

With regard to this clone: A much larger clone differs by one base, so this may be a read error. V gene TRDV2 combines with J gene TRDJ1; 8 nucleotides align to TRDD3. The CDR3 loop spans 15 amino acids. Trimming took 3 bases from V and 0 from J; bases not matched to a gene: 5. Per the germline V gene, CDR1 is GEAIGNYY and CDR2 is EKD. The CDR3 coding sequence is TGTGCCTGTGACCGACTGGGGGCGAACACCGATAAACTCATCTTT. It is translated as CACDRLGANTDKLIF.